The 27 T cell receptor beta chains given below trace back to one sample, sequenced in a study of shared T cell receptors in the human thymus. The method was immunoSEQ multiplex PCR; TCRdb's version includes in-frame clones alone and lacks a portion of them. The repertoire includes 630,000 or so clones, about 90% of them detected once, and 0.0094% sits in the top ten. This sample was also put to use in a study of human thymus T cells.

Sequencing was performed on thymocytes. The receptors shown here come from a boy under two years old with a congenital heart defect.

Comment on this clone: The germline gene is not matched at one end of the junction; a read error may be the cause. The CDR3 protein is CASSGQRGYPF. The CDR3 DNA sequence: TGTGCCAGCAGCGGACAGAGGGGCTACCCCTTC. The gene calls are TRBV6-5 and TRBJ1-2, with D maybe TRBD1 (6 bases). Germline V gene data show CDR1 as MNHEY and CDR2 as SVGAGI. The CDR3 is made up of 11 amino acids.

The chain carries TRBV14 and TRBJ2-5, with 11 bases fitting TRBD2. Germline assignment: CDR1 SGHDN and CDR2 FVKESK. With 1 base clipped from V and 5 bases from J, the junction kept 6 bases outside the gene matches. The CDR3 has 16 amino acids. The CDR3 here is CASSQVSGRAWETQYF. The CDR3 DNA sequence: TGTGCCAGCAGCCAAGTTAGCGGGAGGGCCTGGGAGACCCAGTACTTC.

This clone occurred once. This chain joins TRBV7-2 and TRBJ2-5; no reliable D call. With the DNA end fitting TRBJ2-7 better, the J assignment may be wrong. Germline-derived CDR1 and CDR2 are SGHTA and FQGNSA. The CDR3 covers 13 residues. The CDR3 spells CASSLGSAYEQYF. The CDR3 bases are TGTGCCAGCAGCCTCGGGTCCGCCTACGAGCAGTACTTC.

This clone was counted only a few times. The chain joins TRBV19 to TRBJ1-2, with D unclear. This CDR3 is built from 14 residues. CDR1 is LNHDA, CDR2 SQIVND, per germline (reference sequence). V lost 5 bases and J lost 6, with 16 bases in between. The CDR3 bases are TGTGCCAGTAGTGTGGAGGCCTCCGAAGATGGCTACACCTTC. Translated: CASSVEASEDGYTF.

The rearrangement joins TRBV20-1 to TRBJ1-1, with D perhaps TRBD1 (5 bases). CDR3 length: 11 residues. Germline V gene data show CDR1 as DFQATT and CDR2 as SNEGSKA (reference sequence). V gave up 5 bases and J gave up 5 bases, with 9 bases separating them. CDR3 DNA sequence: TGCAGTGCTTGGACATGGACTGAAGCTTTCTTT. Protein sequence: CSAWTWTEAFF.

The chain recombines TRBV4-1 with TRBJ2-3; 8 bases are shared with TRBD2. V was pared by 4 bases and J by 1 base, with 10 bases of the junction left unmatched. CDR1 and CDR2 (germline): MGHRA, YSYEKL. The CDR3 is made up of 17 amino acids. CDR3 in DNA: TGCGCCAGCAGCCTCCCACCGACTAGCGTGGGCACAGATACGCAGTATTTT. It codes for CASSLPPTSVGTDTQYF.

This chain links TRBV4-3 with TRBJ2-1, with TRBD2 identical over 8 bases. Germline V lookup: CDR1 LGHNA, CDR2 YSLEER. The CDR3 extends over 17 amino acids. V dropped 1 base and J dropped 4; count of bases not matched to a gene: 9. The CDR3 nucleotides read TGCGCCAGCAGCCAAGCGCGAATAGCGGGGTTTTACAATGAGCAGTTCTTC. This codes for CASSQARIAGFYNEQFF.

The count of this clone is one. V is TRBV11-1 and J is TRBJ1-6; TRBD1 matches at 7 bases. CDR3 length equals 16 residues. Trimming took 3 bases from V and 10 from J; bases not matched to a gene: 12. Germline V lookup: CDR1 SGHAT, CDR2 FQDESV (reference sequence). The CDR3 protein is CASSFPPGGMDSPLHF. The CDR3 DNA sequence: TGTGCCAGCAGCTTCCCCCCAGGGGGAATGGACTCACCCCTCCACTTT.

Points on this clone: The junction departs from the called germline gene at one end, perhaps through a read error. Distinct nucleotide sequences in the sample also encode this CDR3. The chain employs TRBV25-1 and TRBJ1-6, with 7 bases matching TRBD1. This CDR3 comprises 14 residues. Germline CDR1 and CDR2: MGHDK and SYGVNS. CDR3 coding DNA: TGTGCCAGCCGGGAGGGACAGCCTAATTCCCCCCTCCACTTT. This sequence encodes CASREGQPNSPLHF.

This chain uses TRBV7-2 with TRBJ2-3, with 7 nucleotides matching TRBD2. The J segment lost 1 base and the V segment lost 5 bases, leaving 12 bases of the junction unmatched. Germline V gene data show CDR1 as SGHTA and CDR2 as FQGNSA. CDR3 size: 17 residues. The CDR3 nucleotides are TGTGCCAGCAGCCAGAACGGTGCGGGAGTTTGCACAGATACGCAGTATTTT. Its translation: CASSQNGAGVCTDTQYF.

The V gene is TRBV28, the J gene TRBJ1-4; a weak D match, TRBD1 (6 bases). CDR1 MDHEN and CDR2 SYDVKM come from the germline V gene. V lost 1 base to trimming and J lost 8 bases, with 17 bases between them. The CDR3 runs to 16 residues. Here the CDR3 reads CASSLSGRTEREKLFF. The CDR3 coding sequence is TGTGCCAGCAGTTTATCTGGCCGGACAGAGAGAGAAAAACTGTTTTTT.

The gene calls are TRBV15 and TRBJ1-2, with a tentative D call TRBD1 (5 bases). Per germline, CDR1 LNHNV and CDR2 YYDKDF (reference sequence). The length of the CDR3 is 14 residues. V was shortened by 0 bases and J by 6 bases, with 11 bases between the two germline ends. The CDR3 DNA follows: TGTGCCACCAGCAGAGATGGCAGGGTGGATGGCTACACCTTC. Translation gives CATSRDGRVDGYTF. Combining the CDR3 with reference TRBV15 and TRBJ1-2 gives the whole variable domain DAMVIQNPRYQVTQFGKPVTLSCSQTLNHNVMYWYQQKSSQAPKLLFHYYDKDFNNEADTPDNFQSRRPNTSFCFLDIRSPGLGDTAMYLCATSRDGRVDGYTFGSGTRLTVV.

The chain joins TRBV6-6 to TRBJ1-5; TRBD1 aligns across 7 bases. Germline V gene lookup returns CDR1 MNHNY and CDR2 SVGAGI (reference sequence). The V segment lost 2 bases and the J segment 7 bases; nucleotides outside the gene matches: 8. The length of the CDR3 is 15 residues. The CDR3 reads CASSYADRVEQPQHF. The CDR3, as DNA: TGTGCCAGCAGTTACGCTGACAGGGTGGAGCAGCCCCAGCATTTT.

This clone was seen a handful of times. The J gene is TRBJ2-7, the V gene TRBV6-5; 12 nucleotides align to TRBD1. Germline assignment: CDR1 MNHEY and CDR2 SVGAGI. The CDR3 contains 15 residues. V trimming: 2 bases; J trimming: 4 bases; junction bases outside the gene matches: 3. This CDR3 is CASSYGTGGKYEQYF. The DNA of the CDR3 is TGTGCCAGCAGTTACGGGACAGGGGGCAAATACGAGCAGTACTTC.

Note on this clone: This same CDR3 is encoded by further DNA sequences in the sample. The V and J genes are TRBV27 and TRBJ2-7; no definite D call. The ends were cut back, 4 bases at V and 0 bases at J, with 4 bases in the middle. Germline V gene lookup returns CDR1 MNHEY and CDR2 SMNVEV (reference sequence). This CDR3 contains 12 residues. CDR3 coding DNA: TGTGCCAGCAGTTCTTCCTCCTACGAGCAGTACTTC. Protein: CASSSSSYEQYF.

Only a few counts were recorded for this clone. The gene calls are TRBV7-9 and TRBJ2-1, with 13 positions matching TRBD2. V gave up 5 bases and J gave up 4 bases; unmatched junction bases: 14. This CDR3 has 19 amino acids. CDR1 SEHNR and CDR2 FQNEAQ come from the germline V gene (reference sequence). CDR3 loop: CASSTILAGGLTTYNEQFF. The CDR3 DNA sequence: TGTGCCAGCAGCACGATACTAGCGGGAGGGCTAACAACATACAATGAGCAGTTCTTC.

This clone has only one observation. In the same sample, other DNA sequences code for this CDR3. This chain connects TRBV6-5 to TRBJ2-3; TRBD2 is a possible D gene (6 bases). V lost 0 bases, J lost 6 bases, and 13 bases lay in between. The CDR3 runs to 15 residues. Per germline, CDR1 MNHEY and CDR2 SVGAGI. CDR3 amino acids: CASSYSAGFRDTQYF. DNA of the CDR3: TGTGCCAGCAGTTACTCCGCGGGGTTTCGGGATACGCAGTATTTT.

The chain is built from TRBV5-6 and TRBJ2-3; weak D call: TRBD1 (6 bases). The CDR3 extends over 15 amino acids. V was pared by 4 bases and J by 6 bases, with 18 bases between. Germline assignment: CDR1 SGHDT and CDR2 YYEEEE. The DNA for the CDR3 is TGTGCCAGCAGCCCGACAACAGGGCCTGGGGATACGCAGTATTTT. The encoded protein is CASSPTTGPGDTQYF.

The chain links TRBV28 to TRBJ2-7; D is unclear. Per germline, CDR1 MDHEN and CDR2 SYDVKM. V dropped 8 bases and J dropped 0 bases, with 26 bases sitting between them. This CDR3 contains 18 residues. CDR3 nucleotide sequence: TGTGCCAGCGGCTCTCGGGTAATCAGCCCGGTGGGCTCCTACGAGCAGTACTTC. Its protein is CASGSRVISPVGSYEQYF. The whole variable domain, filled in from reference TRBV28 and TRBJ2-7, reads DVKVTQSSRYLVKRTGEKVFLECVQDMDHENMFWYRQDPGLGLRLIYFSYDVKMKEKGDIPEGYSVSREKKERFSLILESASTNQTSMYLCASGSRVISPVGSYEQYFGPGTRLTVT.

The chain links TRBV5-1 to TRBJ2-1; 10 bases are shared with TRBD2. The ends lost 0 bases at V and 5 bases at J; junction bases unmatched: 5. The CDR3 sequence is 16 residues long. Germline-derived CDR1 and CDR2 are SGHRS and YFSETQ. The CDR3 loop reads CASSLASGGRDNEQFF. DNA for the CDR3: TGCGCCAGCAGCTTGGCTAGCGGGGGAAGGGACAATGAGCAGTTCTTC.

As regards this clone: Its ends do not fully match the called genes, so a read error is possible. Other DNA sequences of this sample code for an identical CDR3. The rearrangement links TRBV25-1 to TRBJ1-6, with D possibly TRBD1 on 6 matching bases. CDR1 is MGHDK, CDR2 SYGVNS, per germline. This CDR3 comprises 14 residues. CDR3 coding DNA: TGTGCCAGCAGCAACCCCACAGGGAATTCCCCCCTCCACTTT. It yields the protein CASSNPTGNSPLHF.

This chain links TRBV9 with TRBJ1-2; no firm D call. CDR1 is SGDLS and CDR2 is YYNGEE in the germline V gene. V was pared by 8 bases and J by 4 bases, with 12 bases between. The CDR3 extends over 12 amino acids. For the CDR3, the DNA is TGTGCCAGGACGAGGGATGCCTATGGCTACACCTTC. Residues: CARTRDAYGYTF.

The chain has TRBV27 and TRBJ1-1; the match to TRBD1 covers 8 bases. Per germline, CDR1 MNHEY and CDR2 SMNVEV (reference sequence). V lost 2 bases, J lost 8 bases, and 7 bases stayed unmatched. The CDR3 is 14 amino acids. In DNA, the CDR3 is TGTGCCAGCAGTTTAGAGAGGACAGGGTTCGAAGCTTTCTTT. It encodes CASSLERTGFEAFF.

The table lists this clone with a count of one. The J gene is TRBJ1-5, the V gene TRBV27, with TRBD1 matching over 7 bases. The CDR3 totals 15 residues. Losses at the gene ends were 2 bases for V and 7 bases for J; bases not matched to a gene: 8. The V gene's germline CDR1 is MNHEY and CDR2 SMNVEV (reference sequence). The CDR3 nucleotides read TGTGCCAGCAGTTTAAACCGGACAGGAGCGCAGCCCCAGCATTTT. Protein: CASSLNRTGAQPQHF.

V and J are TRBV6-4 and TRBJ2-2, with D perhaps matching TRBD1 or TRBD2 (6 bases each). The V gene lost 6 bases and the J gene lost 5 bases, with 16 bases spanning the gap. This CDR3 has 15 amino acids. CDR1 and CDR2 from the germline V gene are MRHNA and SNTAGT. This chain's CDR3 is CASRDSSRGTGELFF. CDR3 DNA: TGTGCCAGCAGGGACAGCTCACGGGGGACCGGGGAGCTGTTTTTT.

This chain connects TRBV27 to TRBJ1-2; a weak D match, TRBD1 (5 bases). There are 13 residues in the CDR3. The germline V gene encodes CDR1 MNHEY and CDR2 SMNVEV (reference sequence). Trimming cost V 2 bases and J 7 bases, with 11 bases left between them. Here the CDR3 reads CASSLGTSGGYTF. The DNA of the CDR3 is TGTGCCAGCAGTTTAGGGACTTCGGGTGGCTACACCTTC.

The rearrangement links TRBV19 to TRBJ2-2, with TRBD1 matching 7 bases. The CDR3 is made up of 16 amino acids. V shed 5 bases and J 1 base; nucleotides not matched to a gene: 7. From germline, CDR1 is LNHDA and CDR2 SQIVND (reference sequence). Here the CDR3 DNA reads TGTGCCAGTAGTTTGACAGGGTTGCGGAACACCGGGGAGCTGTTTTTT. This gives the protein CASSLTGLRNTGELFF.